This T cell receptor beta chain is from a study of preoperative IRX-2 immunotherapy in early breast cancer. The table came from immunoSEQ multiplex PCR; TCRdb's copy has only in-frame clones and leaves some out. Of fewer than 3,500 clones listed, roughly 79% are singletons. Specified treatment: preoperative locoregional IRX-2 cytokine immunotherapy. Samples came from a phase Ib trial of preoperative locoregional IRX-2 cytokine immunotherapy. CDR1 is LNHDA, CDR2 SQIVND, per germline (reference sequence). The V gene end was trimmed by 6 bases and the J gene end by 8 bases; junction bases not matched to a gene: 3. This CDR3 contains 13 residues.

The receptor comes from a human donor with breast cancer. The material was tumor tissue, obtained after IRX-2 immunotherapy. The genes are TRBV19 and TRBJ2-1, with 11 bases lining up with TRBD2. The CDR3 DNA follows: TGTGCCAGTAGCCGACTAGCGGGATATGAGCAGTTCTTC. Amino acid sequence: CASSRLAGYEQFF.